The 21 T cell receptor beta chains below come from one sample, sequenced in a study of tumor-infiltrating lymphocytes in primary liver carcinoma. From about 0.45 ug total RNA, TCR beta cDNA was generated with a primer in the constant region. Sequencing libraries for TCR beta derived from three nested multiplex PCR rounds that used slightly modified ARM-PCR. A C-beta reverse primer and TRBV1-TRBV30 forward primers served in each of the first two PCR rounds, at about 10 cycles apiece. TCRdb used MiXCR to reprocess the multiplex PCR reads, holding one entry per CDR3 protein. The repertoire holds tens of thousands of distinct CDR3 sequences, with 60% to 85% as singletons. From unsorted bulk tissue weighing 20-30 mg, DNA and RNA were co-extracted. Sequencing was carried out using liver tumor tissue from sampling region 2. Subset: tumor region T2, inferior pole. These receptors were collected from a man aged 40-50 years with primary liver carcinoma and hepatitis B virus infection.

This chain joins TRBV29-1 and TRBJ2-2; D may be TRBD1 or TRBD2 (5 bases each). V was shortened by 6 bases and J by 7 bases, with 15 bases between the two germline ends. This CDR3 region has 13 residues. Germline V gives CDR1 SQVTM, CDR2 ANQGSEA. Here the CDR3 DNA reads TGCAGCGTCACGGGGCACTCGGGCGGGGAGCTGTTTTTT. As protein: CSVTGHSGGELFF.

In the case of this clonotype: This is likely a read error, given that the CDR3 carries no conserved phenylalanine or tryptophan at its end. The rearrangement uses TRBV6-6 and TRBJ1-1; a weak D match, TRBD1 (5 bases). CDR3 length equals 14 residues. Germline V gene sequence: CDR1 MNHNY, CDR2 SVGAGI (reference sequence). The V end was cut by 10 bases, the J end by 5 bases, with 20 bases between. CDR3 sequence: CANRFYRQRTEAFY. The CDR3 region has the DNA TGTGCCAACAGGTTTTATCGGCAAAGGACTGAAGCTTTCTAT.

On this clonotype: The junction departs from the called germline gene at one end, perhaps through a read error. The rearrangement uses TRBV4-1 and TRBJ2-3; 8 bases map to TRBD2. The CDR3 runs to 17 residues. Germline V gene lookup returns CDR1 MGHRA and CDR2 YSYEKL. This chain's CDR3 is CASNQGIHREGRGTQYF. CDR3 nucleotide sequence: TGCGCCAGCAACCAAGGTATCCACCGGGAGGGCCGAGGTACGCAGTATTTT.

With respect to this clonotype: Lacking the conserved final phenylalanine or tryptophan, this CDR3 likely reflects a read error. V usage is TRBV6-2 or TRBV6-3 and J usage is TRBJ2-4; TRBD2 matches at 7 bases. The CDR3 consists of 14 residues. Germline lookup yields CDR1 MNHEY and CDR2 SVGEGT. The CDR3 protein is CACSLASGKNIQYL. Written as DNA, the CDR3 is TGTGCCTGCAGTTTGGCTAGCGGCAAAAACATTCAGTACTTA.

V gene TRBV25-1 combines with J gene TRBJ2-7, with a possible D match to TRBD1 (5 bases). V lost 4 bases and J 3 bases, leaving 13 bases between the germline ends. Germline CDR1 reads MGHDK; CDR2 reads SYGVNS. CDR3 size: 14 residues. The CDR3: CASSGGHVNYEQYF. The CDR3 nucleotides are TGTGCCAGCAGTGGCGGACACGTAAACTACGAGCAGTACTTC.

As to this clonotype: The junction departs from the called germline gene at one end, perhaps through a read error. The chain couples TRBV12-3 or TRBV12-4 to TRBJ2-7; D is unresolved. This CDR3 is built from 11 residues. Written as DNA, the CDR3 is TGTGCCAGCAGTTTAGTCTACAAGCAATACTTC. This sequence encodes CASSLVYKQYF.

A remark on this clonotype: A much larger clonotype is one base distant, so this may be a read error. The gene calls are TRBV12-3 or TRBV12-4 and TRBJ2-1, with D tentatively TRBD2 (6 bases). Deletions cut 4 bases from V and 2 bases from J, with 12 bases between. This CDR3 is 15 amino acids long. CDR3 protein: CASSSGVTAYNEQFF. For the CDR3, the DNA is TGTGCCAGCAGTTCGGGAGTCACTGCCTACAATGAGCAGTTCTTC.

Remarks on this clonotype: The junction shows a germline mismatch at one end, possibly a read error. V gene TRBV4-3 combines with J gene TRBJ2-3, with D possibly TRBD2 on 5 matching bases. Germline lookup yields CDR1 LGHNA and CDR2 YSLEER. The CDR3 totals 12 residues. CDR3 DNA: TGTGCCAGCGGCCATGAGACCGATACGCAGTATTTT. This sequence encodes CASGHETDTQYF.

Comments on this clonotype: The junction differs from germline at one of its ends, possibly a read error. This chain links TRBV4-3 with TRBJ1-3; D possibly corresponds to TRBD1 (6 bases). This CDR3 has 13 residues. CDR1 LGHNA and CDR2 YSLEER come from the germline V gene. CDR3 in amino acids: CANSQDSGNTIYF. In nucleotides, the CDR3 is TGCGCCAACAGCCAGGACAGTGGAAACACCATATATTTT.

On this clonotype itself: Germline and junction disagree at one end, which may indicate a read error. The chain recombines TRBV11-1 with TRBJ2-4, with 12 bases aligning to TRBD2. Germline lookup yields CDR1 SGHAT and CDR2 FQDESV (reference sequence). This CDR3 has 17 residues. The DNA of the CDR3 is TGTGTCAGCAGCCTTCCCGGGACTAGCGGGGCCAAAAACATTCAGTACTTC. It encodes CVSSLPGTSGAKNIQYF.

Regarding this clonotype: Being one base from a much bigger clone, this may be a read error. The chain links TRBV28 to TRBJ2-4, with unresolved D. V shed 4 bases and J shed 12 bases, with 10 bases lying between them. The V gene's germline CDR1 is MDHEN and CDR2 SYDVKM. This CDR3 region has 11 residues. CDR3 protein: CASSSVLTQYF. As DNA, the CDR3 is TGTGCCAGCAGTTCGGTACTTACTCAGTACTTC.

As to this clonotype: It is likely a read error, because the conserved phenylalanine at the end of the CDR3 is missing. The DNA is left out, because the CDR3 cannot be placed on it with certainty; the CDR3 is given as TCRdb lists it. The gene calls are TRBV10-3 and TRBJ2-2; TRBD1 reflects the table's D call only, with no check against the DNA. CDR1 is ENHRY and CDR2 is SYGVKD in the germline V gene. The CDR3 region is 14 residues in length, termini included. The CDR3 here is CGIRERDDTGELLL.

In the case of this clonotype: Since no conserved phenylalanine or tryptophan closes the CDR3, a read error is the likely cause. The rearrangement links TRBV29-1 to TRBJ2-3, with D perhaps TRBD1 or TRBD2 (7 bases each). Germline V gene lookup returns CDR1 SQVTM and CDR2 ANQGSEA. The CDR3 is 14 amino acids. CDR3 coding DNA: TGCAGCGTTTCAGGGAGGGGGCGAGTAGATACACAGTATTCT. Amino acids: CSVSGRGRVDTQYS.

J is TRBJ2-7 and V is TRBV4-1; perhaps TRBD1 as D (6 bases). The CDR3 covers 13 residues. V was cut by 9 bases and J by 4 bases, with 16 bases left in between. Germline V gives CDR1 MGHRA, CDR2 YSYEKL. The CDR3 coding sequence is TGCGCCAGTAACCAAGAAGGGGGTTACGAGCAGTACTTC. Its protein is CASNQEGGYEQYF.

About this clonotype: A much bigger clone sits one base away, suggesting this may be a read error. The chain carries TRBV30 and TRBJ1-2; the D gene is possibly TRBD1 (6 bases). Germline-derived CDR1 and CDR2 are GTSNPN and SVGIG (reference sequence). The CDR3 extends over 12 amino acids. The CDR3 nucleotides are TGTGCCTGGAGTGCCGGGGGGCTTGGCTACTCCTTC. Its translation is CAWSAGGLGYSF. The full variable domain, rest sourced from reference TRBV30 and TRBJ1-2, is SQTIHQWPATLVQPVGSPLSLECTVEGTSNPNLYWYRQAAGRGLQLLFYSVGIGQISSEVPQNLSASRPQDRQFILSSKKLLLSDSGFYLCAWSAGGLGYSFGSGTRLTVV.

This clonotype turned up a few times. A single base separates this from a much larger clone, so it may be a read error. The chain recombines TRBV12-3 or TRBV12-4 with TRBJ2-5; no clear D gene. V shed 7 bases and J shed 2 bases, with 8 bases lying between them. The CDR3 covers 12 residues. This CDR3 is CASMGEQETQYF. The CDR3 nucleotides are TGTGCCAGCATGGGCGAACAAGAGACCCAGTACTTC.

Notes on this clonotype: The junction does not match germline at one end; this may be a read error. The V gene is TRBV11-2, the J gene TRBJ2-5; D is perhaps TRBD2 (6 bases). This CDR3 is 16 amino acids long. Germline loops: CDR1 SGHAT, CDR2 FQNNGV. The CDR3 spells CPSSQAPGGGKETQHF. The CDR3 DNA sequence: TGTCCCAGCAGCCAAGCTCCTGGCGGCGGGAAAGAGACCCAACACTTC.

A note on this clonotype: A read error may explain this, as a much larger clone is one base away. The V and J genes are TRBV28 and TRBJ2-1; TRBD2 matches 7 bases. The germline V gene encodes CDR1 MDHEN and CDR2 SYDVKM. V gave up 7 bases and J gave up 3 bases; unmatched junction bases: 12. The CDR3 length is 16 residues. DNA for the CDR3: TGTGCCAGCATCCCCCCGGAGTGGGGGGGCTACAATGAGCAGTTCTTC. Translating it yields CASIPPEWGGYNEQFF.

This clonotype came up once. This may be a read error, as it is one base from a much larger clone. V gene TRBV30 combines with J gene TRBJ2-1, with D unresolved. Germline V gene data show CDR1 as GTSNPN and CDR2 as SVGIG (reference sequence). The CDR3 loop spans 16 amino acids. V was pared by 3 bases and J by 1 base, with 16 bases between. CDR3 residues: CAWSRPRSESYNEQFF. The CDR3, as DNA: TGTGCCTGGAGCCGGCCGAGGTCTGAGTCCTACAATGAGCAGTTCTTC.

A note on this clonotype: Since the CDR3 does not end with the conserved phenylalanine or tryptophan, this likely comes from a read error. The DNA of the CDR3 is TGTGCCAGCAGGGGGAGGGACATTCGAGCCTGGGACAATGAGCAGTTCTTA. This sequence encodes CASRGRDIRAWDNEQFL. This rearrangement joins TRBV6-1 to TRBJ2-1; possibly TRBD2 for D (7 bases). The CDR3 extends over 17 amino acids. The germline V and J ends were trimmed by 6 bases and 5 bases, with 23 bases remaining between them. CDR1 is MNHNS, CDR2 SASEGT, per germline.

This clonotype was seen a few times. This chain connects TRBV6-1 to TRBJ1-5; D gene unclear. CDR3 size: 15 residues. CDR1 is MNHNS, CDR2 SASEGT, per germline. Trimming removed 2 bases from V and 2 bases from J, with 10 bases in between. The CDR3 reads CASSERGLGNQPQHF. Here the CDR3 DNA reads TGTGCCAGCAGTGAACGGGGTCTTGGCAATCAGCCCCAGCATTTT.